This TCR beta chain appears in the sequencing data of a study of breast tumors, draining lymph nodes, adjacent tissues. Study observations and caveats: Compared with lymph nodes, tumors were less diverse; compared with nontumor tissue, more. The lymph node origin of tumor T cells was framed as consistent with a hypothesis, not demonstrated.

TCRdb itself ran the multiplex PCR reads through MiXCR, one entry per CDR3 protein. The sample lists more than 200,000 distinct CDR3 sequences; about 34% were seen once. A note on this clonotype: Its antigen remains unknown. One end of the junction is discordant with germline, which a read error may explain.

Germline V gene sequence: CDR1 SNHLY, CDR2 FYNNEI. CDR3 length: 15 amino acids. The lymph nodes were axillary draining lymph nodes from breast cancer patients. The rearrangement uses TRBV2 and TRBJ1-6; D gene uncertain. The source of this sequence is a female donor with breast cancer. Some clones in this sample may be carry-over from other donors' samples. Input material: axillary lymph node tissue. CDR3 sequence reads: CTSSESGPGNSPLHF. CDR3 DNA sequence: TGTACCAGCAGTGAATCTGGTCCTGGCAATTCACCTCTCCACTTT.